The 11 T cell receptor beta chains in this list originate from one sample, sequenced in a study of T cells in Graves' hyperthyroidism and ophthalmopathy. TCR beta CDR3 region amplification was performed from RNA transcripts. HTBI primers were employed in a first-round RT-PCR of the TCR CDR3. TCRdb passed the multiplex PCR reads through MiXCR, listing each CDR3 protein once. The data contain 400,000 to 550,000 distinct CDR3 sequences, approximately 15% of them singletons. Sequenced: blood. These receptors were collected from a young woman with Graves' hyperthyroidism.

This clonotype has more than one count but fewer than ten. This sequence joins TRBV20-1 and TRBJ2-3; 8 nucleotides align to TRBD1. CDR1 is DFQATT, CDR2 SNEGSKA, per germline (reference sequence). CDR3 length equals 14 residues. J lost 4 bases, V lost 3 bases, and 6 bases had no gene match. This CDR3 is CSASPGGDADTQYF. The CDR3 DNA follows: TGCAGTGCTAGTCCAGGGGGCGATGCAGATACGCAGTATTTT.

This clonotype was counted ten times or more. V is TRBV2 and J is TRBJ1-4; possible D gene TRBD1, 5 bases. The CDR3 totals 13 residues. Germline CDR1 and CDR2: SNHLY and FYNNEI. Trimming removed 0 bases from V and 7 bases from J, with 6 bases in between. CDR3 amino acids: CASSEAGTEKLFF. CDR3 DNA sequence: TGTGCCAGCAGTGAAGCCGGGACTGAAAAACTGTTTTTT.

This clonotype was picked up one time. The chain employs TRBV10-3 and TRBJ1-1; no reliable D call. CDR3 length: 13 residues. Germline loops: CDR1 ENHRY, CDR2 SYGVKD. Trimming removed 10 bases at V and 5 bases at J, with 17 bases between. This CDR3 is CATSSRRGTEAFF. The DNA of the CDR3 is TGTGCCACGTCGTCGAGGCGAGGGACTGAAGCTTTCTTT.

The chain employs TRBV14 and TRBJ1-3; 10 positions agree with TRBD1. Germline V gene data show CDR1 as SGHDN and CDR2 as FVKESK. The CDR3 consists of 13 residues. V lost 4 bases and J lost 10; bases outside the gene matches: 4. CDR3 amino acids: CASSLGQGITIYF. In nucleotides, the CDR3 is TGTGCCAGCAGCCTGGGACAGGGGATAACCATATATTTT.

The chain employs TRBV4-1 and TRBJ2-3; no firm D call. This CDR3 is 15 amino acids long. The V end lost 1 base, the J end lost 4 bases, and 12 bases lay between the germline ends. CDR1 and CDR2 from the germline V gene are MGHRA and YSYEKL. The DNA for the CDR3 is TGCGCCAGCAGCCAAGGGAACCCAGGCGCAGATACGCAGTATTTT. Residues: CASSQGNPGADTQYF.

This clonotype was seen many times. J is TRBJ2-3 and V is TRBV5-1; TRBD1 agrees at 7 bases. Trimming took 1 base from V and 3 from J; bases not matched to a gene: 11. The CDR3 is 17 residues long. Germline V gives CDR1 SGHRS, CDR2 YFSETQ. The CDR3, as DNA: TGCGCCAGCAGCTTGAAGGCCTCCGGGACAGATACAGATACGCAGTATTTT. It codes for CASSLKASGTDTDTQYF.

This clonotype showed up many times. The chain couples TRBV20-1 to TRBJ2-1; TRBD2 might be the D (5 bases). Germline V gene lookup returns CDR1 DFQATT and CDR2 SNEGSKA (reference sequence). The CDR3 contains 16 residues. The V end was cut by 5 bases, the J end by 0 bases, with 17 bases between. The CDR3 region is CSAATGSGSSYNEQFF. CDR3 nucleotide sequence: TGCAGTGCTGCCACGGGGAGCGGAAGCTCCTACAATGAGCAGTTCTTC.

DNA of the CDR3: TGTGCCAGCAGCCAAGACCCTTCGACCCCGGGACAGGGGGCGGGGGAGACCCAGTACTTC. It codes for CASSQDPSTPGQGAGETQYF. This chain joins TRBV4-2 and TRBJ2-5; 12 positions agree with TRBD1. V lost 0 bases, J lost 5 bases, and 16 bases stayed unmatched. Germline assignment: CDR1 LGHNA and CDR2 YNFKEQ. The CDR3 extends over 20 amino acids.

The chain combines TRBV7-8 with TRBJ1-5; the D gene is possibly TRBD1 (5 bases). Trimming left V 1 base short and J 0 bases short, with 10 bases between. Germline-derived CDR1 and CDR2 are SGHVS and FQNEAQ. This CDR3 has 16 residues. The CDR3 here is CASSLGGVYSNQPQHF. CDR3 nucleotides: TGTGCCAGCAGCTTAGGGGGGGTTTATAGCAATCAGCCCCAGCATTTT. Based on the CDR3 plus reference TRBV7-8 and TRBJ1-5, the full variable domain is GAGVSQSPRYKVAKRGQDVALRCDPISGHVSLFWYQQALGQGPEFLTYFQNEAQLDKSGLPSDRFFAERPEGSVSTLKIQRTQQEDSAVYLCASSLGGVYSNQPQHFGDGTRLSIL.

This clonotype was found many times. The J gene is TRBJ1-1, the V gene TRBV30; possibly TRBD1 for D (6 bases). V lost 2 bases, J lost 0 bases, and 13 bases lay in between. This CDR3 comprises 15 residues. In germline, CDR1 is GTSNPN, CDR2 SVGIG (reference sequence). CDR3 nucleotides: TGTGCCTGGAGTCTACAGGGAGTAATGAACACTGAAGCTTTCTTT. Translated: CAWSLQGVMNTEAFF.

Many counts were recorded for this clonotype. The chain joins TRBV30 to TRBJ1-1; possibly TRBD1 for D (6 bases). Trimming left V 4 bases short and J 5 bases short, with 17 bases between. CDR3 length: 14 residues. The germline V gene has CDR1 GTSNPN and CDR2 SVGIG (reference sequence). The CDR3 here is CAWIRRGRETEAFF. CDR3 nucleotide sequence: TGTGCCTGGATTCGGCGGGGGCGGGAGACTGAAGCTTTCTTT.